This T cell receptor (beta chain) emerged from a study of T cell repertoires in cytomegalovirus infection (dated by TCRdb to between 2017 and 2020). Describing the broader study: Donor HLA type was relevant to the analysis, because carriage of CMV infection together with the matching HLA type was indicated by public TCR beta signatures. Here is what the overall study found, with its caveats: The ex vivo response was dominated by HLA-C-restricted CMV-specific TCR beta clonotypes, which also provided the single most frequent clonotype in two of eight donors. In both this cohort and an independent cohort of some 350 donors, the cumulative frequency of public TCR beta family members distinguished carriers of CMV infection plus the relevant HLA type.

Measured from the cysteine to the phenylalanine, the CDR3 is 12 residues long. Only the CDR3 portion is preserved as DNA: 36 bases, with reading frame beginning at the first base. Between the V and J ends, shortened by 9 bases and 8 bases respectively, the junction contains 13 bases. The germline V gene yields MDHEN for CDR1 and SYDVKM for CDR2. This clonotype was seen a handful of times. The target of this receptor is not known. It has no much larger one-base neighbor in the sample; base qualities were not kept. The listed sequencing device is Illumina HiSeq 1500. TCRdb reprocessing: public reads trimmed at Q25 with fastp, clones called with MiXCR, in-frame beta chains kept. CDR3 protein duplicates are merged, each entry listing the most common genes and DNA. Present in this sample are 150,000 to 200,000 distinct CDR3 sequences, under 25% of which were seen just once. The ten biggest clones cover around 3.2% of the sample.

This sequence uses TRBV28 and TRBJ1-4; too little of a D gene remains to name it. Specimen: PBMCs. The receptor was isolated from a human donor in good health (CMV status not recorded). Some clones in this sample may be carry-over from other donors' samples. The DNA sequence is as follows: TGTGCCAGTAATATCCCTGGCGAAAAACTGTTTTTT. Its protein product is CASNIPGEKLFF.